This T cell receptor (beta chain) was found in a study of blood T cell repertoires in COVID-19. Study as a whole: There were acute and convalescent COVID-19 samples, and they came from the United States, Italy and Spain. Sources were T cells, B-cell-depleted T cells, or PBMCs; the material itself was cDNA or gDNA.

The germline V and J ends were trimmed by 5 bases and 4 bases, with 14 bases remaining between them. This CDR3 region has 14 residues. Germline CDR1 MDHEN, CDR2 SYDVKM. Per the original methods: Estimated nucleated cell counts came from reference gene primer amplification. Here immunoSEQ multiplex PCR was the method, and the copy in TCRdb shows in-frame clones only, minus some. That table supplies the V and J calls and clone size; D and trimming were determined from the DNA. This table holds over 25,000 clones, 88% found once. This sequence was found in a woman in her forties or fifties with active COVID-19. Sequenced material: peripheral blood. The chain recombines TRBV28 with TRBJ2-5, with a possible D match to TRBD1 (6 bases). Written as DNA, the CDR3 is TGTGCCAGCAGTCAAAACAGGGATCGAGAGACCCAGTACTTC. As protein: CASSQNRDRETQYF. Looking up the rest from reference TRBV28 and TRBJ2-5 gives the full variable domain: DVKVTQSSRYLVKRTGEKVFLECVQDMDHENMFWYRQDPGLGLRLIYFSYDVKMKEKGDIPEGYSVSREKKERFSLILESASTNQTSMYLCASSQNRDRETQYFGPGTRLLVL.